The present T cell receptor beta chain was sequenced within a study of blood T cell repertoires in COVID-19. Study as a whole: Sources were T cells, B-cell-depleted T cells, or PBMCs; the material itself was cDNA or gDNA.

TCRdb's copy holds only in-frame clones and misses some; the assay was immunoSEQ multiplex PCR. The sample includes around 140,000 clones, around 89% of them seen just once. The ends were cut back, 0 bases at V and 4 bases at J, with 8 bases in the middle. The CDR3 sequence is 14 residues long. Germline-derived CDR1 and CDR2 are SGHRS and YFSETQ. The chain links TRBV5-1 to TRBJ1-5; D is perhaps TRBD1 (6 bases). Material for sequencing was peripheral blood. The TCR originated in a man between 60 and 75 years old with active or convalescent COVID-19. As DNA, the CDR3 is TGCGCCAGCAGCTTGGGGGGGCTTAATCAGCCCCAGCATTTT. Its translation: CASSLGGLNQPQHF.